Here is one TCR beta chain with its context. Germline values: CDR1 LNHNV, CDR2 YYDKDF (reference sequence). This CDR3 comprises 17 residues. V was pared by 3 bases and J by 7 bases, with 22 bases between. The source of the sample is a study of blood T cell repertoires in COVID-19. About the study: Both acute and convalescent COVID-19 samples were obtained from the United States, Italy and Spain. PBMCs, B-cell-depleted T cells, or T cells provided the cDNA or gDNA that made up the material.

In the original workflow: Cell counts per sample came from amplifying reference gene primers. Assay used: immunoSEQ multiplex PCR; TCRdb lists only in-frame clones, some missing. That table supplies the V and J calls and clone size; D and trimming were determined from the DNA. This sample has roughly 260,000 clones, with around 89% found just once. This receptor was obtained from a man in his fifties or sixties who had recovered from COVID-19. The sequenced sample consisted of peripheral blood. This chain joins TRBV15 and TRBJ1-5; D is undetermined. The CDR3 nucleotides read TGTGCCACCAGCAGGCTGGGGTCGGCAGCCGCGGGGCAGCCCCAGCATTTT. It yields the protein CATSRLGSAAAGQPQHF.